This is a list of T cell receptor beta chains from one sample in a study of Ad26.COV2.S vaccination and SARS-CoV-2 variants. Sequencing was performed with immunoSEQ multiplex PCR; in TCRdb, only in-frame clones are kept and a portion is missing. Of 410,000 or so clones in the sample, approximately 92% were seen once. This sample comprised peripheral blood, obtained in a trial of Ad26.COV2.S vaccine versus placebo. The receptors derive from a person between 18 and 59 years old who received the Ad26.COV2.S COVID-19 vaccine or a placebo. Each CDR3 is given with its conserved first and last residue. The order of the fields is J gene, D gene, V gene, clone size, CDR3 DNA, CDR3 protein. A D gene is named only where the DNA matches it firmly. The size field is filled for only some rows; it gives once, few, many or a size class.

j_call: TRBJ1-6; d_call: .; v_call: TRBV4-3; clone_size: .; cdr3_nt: TGCGCCAGCAGCCAAGACCCGGGTTCACCCCTCCACTTT; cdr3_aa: CASSQDPGSPLHF
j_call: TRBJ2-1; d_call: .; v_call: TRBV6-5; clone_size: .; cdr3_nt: TGTGCCAGCAGTTACGAGACTAGAGTCTCTGAGCAGTTCTTC; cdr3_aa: CASSYETRVSEQFF
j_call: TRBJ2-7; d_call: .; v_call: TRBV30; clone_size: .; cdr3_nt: TGTGCCTGGAGTGTACTGTACGAGCAGTACTTC; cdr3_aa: CAWSVLYEQYF
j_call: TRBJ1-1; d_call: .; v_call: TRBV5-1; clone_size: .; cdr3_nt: TGCGCCAGCACCGCAGGTTCAGGCACTGAAGCTTTCTTT; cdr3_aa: CASTAGSGTEAFF
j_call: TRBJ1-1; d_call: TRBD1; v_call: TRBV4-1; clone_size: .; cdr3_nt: TGCGCCAGCAGCTCACAGGGGTCTGATTGGGCTTTCTTT; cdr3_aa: CASSSQGSDWAFF
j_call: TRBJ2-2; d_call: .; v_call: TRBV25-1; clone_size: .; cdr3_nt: TGTGCCAGCAGTGACAGGGGGGTGTTCACCGGGGAGCTGTTTTTT; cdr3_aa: CASSDRGVFTGELFF
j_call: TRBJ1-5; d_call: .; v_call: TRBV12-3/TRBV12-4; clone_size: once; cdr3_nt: TGTGCCAGCAGAGGTAGCAATCAGCCCCAGCATTTT; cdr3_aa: CASRGSNQPQHF
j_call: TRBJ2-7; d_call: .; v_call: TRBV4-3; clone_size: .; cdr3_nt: TGCGCCAGCAGCCAAGATCGGGCGGGCCGTCGGTCCTACGAGCAGTACTTC; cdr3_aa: CASSQDRAGRRSYEQYF
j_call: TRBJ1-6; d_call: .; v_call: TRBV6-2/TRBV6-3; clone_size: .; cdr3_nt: TGTGCCAGCAGTGACCTCCTACCCCTCCACTTT; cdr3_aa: CASSDLLPLHF
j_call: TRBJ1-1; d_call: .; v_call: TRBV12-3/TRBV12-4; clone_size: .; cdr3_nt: TGTGCCAGCAGACGGGATCTCTTT; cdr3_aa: CASRRDLF
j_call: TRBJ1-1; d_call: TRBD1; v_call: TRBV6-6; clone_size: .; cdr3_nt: TGTGCCAGCAGTTCAGGGGGCGTGATGAACACTGAAGCTTTCTTT; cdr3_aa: CASSSGGVMNTEAFF
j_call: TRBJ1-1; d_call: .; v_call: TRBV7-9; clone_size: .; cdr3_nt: TGTGCCAGCAGCTTTTTGGTACGGAATTCTGAAGCTTTCTTT; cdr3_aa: CASSFLVRNSEAFF
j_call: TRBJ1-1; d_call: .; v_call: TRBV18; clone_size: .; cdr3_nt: TGTGCCAGCTCAGGGAGGGCTTTACAGGGTCACACTGAAGCTTTCTTT; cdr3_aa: CASSGRALQGHTEAFF
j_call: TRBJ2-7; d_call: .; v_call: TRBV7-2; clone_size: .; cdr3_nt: TGTGCCAGCAGCTTAGCGGGTTCCTACGAGCAGTACTTC; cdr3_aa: CASSLAGSYEQYF
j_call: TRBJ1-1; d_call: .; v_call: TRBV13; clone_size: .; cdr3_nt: TGTGCCAGCAGCTCCGAACAAGGCCCCATCACTGAAGCTTTCTTT; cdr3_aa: CASSSEQGPITEAFF
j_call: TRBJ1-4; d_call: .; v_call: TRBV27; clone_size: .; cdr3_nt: TGTGCCAGCAGGGAGGGTGCTTATGGTGGGAATGAAAAACTGTTTTTT; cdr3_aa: CASREGAYGGNEKLFF
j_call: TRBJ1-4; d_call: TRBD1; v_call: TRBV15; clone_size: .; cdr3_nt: TGTGCCATTCCGGGACAGGATGAAAAACTGTTTTTT; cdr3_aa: CAIPGQDEKLFF
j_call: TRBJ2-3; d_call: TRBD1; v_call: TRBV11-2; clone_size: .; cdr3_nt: TGTGCCAGCAGCTTAAACCGGGACAGGGGCCAGTATTTT; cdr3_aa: CASSLNRDRGQYF
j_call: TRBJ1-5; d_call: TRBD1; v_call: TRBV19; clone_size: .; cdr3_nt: TGTGCCACTCAACGACAGGGGGCTGGCAATCAGCCCCAGCATTTT; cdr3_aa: CATQRQGAGNQPQHF
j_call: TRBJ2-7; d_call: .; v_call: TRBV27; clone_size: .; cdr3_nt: TGTGCCAGCAGTTTGATGGGAGGTGCCTACGAGCAGTACTTC; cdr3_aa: CASSLMGGAYEQYF
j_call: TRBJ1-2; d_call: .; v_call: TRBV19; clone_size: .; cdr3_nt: TGTGCCAGTAGCCGGGGTCAGGAGTACTATGGCTACACCTTC; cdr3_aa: CASSRGQEYYGYTF
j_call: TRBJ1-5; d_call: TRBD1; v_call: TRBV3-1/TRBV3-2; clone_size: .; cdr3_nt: TGTGCCAGCAGCCTCCGGGACAGGGGGCCCAGCAATCAGCCCCAGCATTTT; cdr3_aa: CASSLRDRGPSNQPQHF
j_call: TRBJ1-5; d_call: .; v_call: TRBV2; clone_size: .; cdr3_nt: TGTGCCAGCAGTGAAGGGAATCAGCCCCAGCATTTT; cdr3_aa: CASSEGNQPQHF
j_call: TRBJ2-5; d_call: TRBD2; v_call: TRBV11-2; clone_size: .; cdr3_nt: TGTGCCAGCAGCTTAGGTCCCTTGCGGGGGCAAGAGACCCAGTACTTC; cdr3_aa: CASSLGPLRGQETQYF
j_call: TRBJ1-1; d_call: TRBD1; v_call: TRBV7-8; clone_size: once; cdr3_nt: TGTGCCAGCAGGAGGACAGGGGGCATTCGAACTGAAGCTTTCTTT; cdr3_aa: CASRRTGGIRTEAFF
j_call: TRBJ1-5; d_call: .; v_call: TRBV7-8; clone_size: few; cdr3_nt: TGTGCCAGCAGCTTTGGTGCAGGGTTCCGGAATCGTCAGCCCCAGCATTTT; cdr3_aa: CASSFGAGFRNRQPQHF
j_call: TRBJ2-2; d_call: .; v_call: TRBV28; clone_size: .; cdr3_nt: TGTGCCAGCAACGAGCGAAGGATTGCCGGGAGCACCGGGGAGCTGTTTTTT; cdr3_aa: CASNERRIAGSTGELFF
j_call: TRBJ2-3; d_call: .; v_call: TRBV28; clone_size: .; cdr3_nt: TGTGCCAGCAGTTTGACAGCTTTAACAGAAGATACGCAGTATTTT; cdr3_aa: CASSLTALTEDTQYF
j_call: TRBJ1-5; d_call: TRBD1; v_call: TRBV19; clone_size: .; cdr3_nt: TGTGCCAGTAAGGGGAGCGGACAGGGCAATCAGCCCCAGCATTTT; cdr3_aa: CASKGSGQGNQPQHF
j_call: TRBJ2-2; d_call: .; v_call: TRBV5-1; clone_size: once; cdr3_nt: TGCGCCAGCAGCCCGAATGGGGGCACGAACACCGGGGAGCTGTTTTTT; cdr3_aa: CASSPNGGTNTGELFF
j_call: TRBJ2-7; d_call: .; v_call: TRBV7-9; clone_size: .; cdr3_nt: TGTGCCAGCAGCTTAGTCAGGGTCCCCTACGAGCAGTACTTC; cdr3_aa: CASSLVRVPYEQYF
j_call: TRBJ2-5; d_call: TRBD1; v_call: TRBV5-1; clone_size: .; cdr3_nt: TGCGCCAGCAGCTTGAACAGGGGGTCCCGGGAGACCCAGTACTTC; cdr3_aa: CASSLNRGSRETQYF
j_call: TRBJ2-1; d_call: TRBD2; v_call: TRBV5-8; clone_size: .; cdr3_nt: TGTGCCAGCAGTCCTTATAGCGGGGGCCTATACAATGAGCAGTTCTTC; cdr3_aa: CASSPYSGGLYNEQFF
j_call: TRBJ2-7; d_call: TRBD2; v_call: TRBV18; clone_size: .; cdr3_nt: TGTGCCAGCTCACCACCCTTTTTTGGCGGGAGCTCCTACGAGCAGTACTTC; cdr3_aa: CASSPPFFGGSSYEQYF
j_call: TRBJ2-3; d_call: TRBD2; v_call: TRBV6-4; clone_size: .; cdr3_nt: TGTGCCAGCAGTGACTCGAAAACTAGCGGGGAGACAGATACGCAGTATTTT; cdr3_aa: CASSDSKTSGETDTQYF
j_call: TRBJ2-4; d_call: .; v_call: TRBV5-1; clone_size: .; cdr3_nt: TGCGCCAGCAGCGTCCGACTGGAGGCTGGGGCAAACATTCAGTACTTC; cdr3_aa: CASSVRLEAGANIQYF
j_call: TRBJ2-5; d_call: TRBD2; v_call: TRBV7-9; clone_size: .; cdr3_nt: TGTGCCAGCAACACCTCCTGGCGCGAGCGGGGGGGCCTAGATCGGACCCAGTACTTC; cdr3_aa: CASNTSWRERGGLDRTQYF
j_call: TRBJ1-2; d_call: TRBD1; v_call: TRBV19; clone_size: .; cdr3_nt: TGTGCCAGCCTTCGCTGGACAGGGCGAGACTATGGCTACACCTTC; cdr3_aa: CASLRWTGRDYGYTF
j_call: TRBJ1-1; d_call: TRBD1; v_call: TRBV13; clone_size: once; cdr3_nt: TGTGCCAGCAGCGGAGGACCCGGACAGGGAGCGAGGGGCACTGAAGCTTTCTTT; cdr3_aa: CASSGGPGQGARGTEAFF
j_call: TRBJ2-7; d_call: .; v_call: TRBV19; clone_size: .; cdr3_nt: TGTGCCAGTAGTCCTGCGCCCTACGAGCAGTACTTC; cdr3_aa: CASSPAPYEQYF
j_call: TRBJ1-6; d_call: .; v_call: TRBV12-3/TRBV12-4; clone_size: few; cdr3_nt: TGTGCCAGCAGTTTGGGGTCAACACCCCTCCACTTT; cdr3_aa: CASSLGSTPLHF
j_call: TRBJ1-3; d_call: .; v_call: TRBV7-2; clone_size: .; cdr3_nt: TGTGCCAGCAGCTTAGGTTCAGGGGCCGGAAACACCATATATTTT; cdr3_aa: CASSLGSGAGNTIYF
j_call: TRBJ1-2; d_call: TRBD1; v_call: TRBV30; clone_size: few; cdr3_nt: TGTGCCTGGAGTGCGGGACAGCAATCGGGTGGCTACACCTTC; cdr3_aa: CAWSAGQQSGGYTF
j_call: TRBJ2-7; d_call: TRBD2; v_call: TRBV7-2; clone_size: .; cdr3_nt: TGTGCCAGCAGCTTAGGTTCCCGGGGGGGAAGCTCCTACGAGCAGTACTTC; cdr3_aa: CASSLGSRGGSSYEQYF